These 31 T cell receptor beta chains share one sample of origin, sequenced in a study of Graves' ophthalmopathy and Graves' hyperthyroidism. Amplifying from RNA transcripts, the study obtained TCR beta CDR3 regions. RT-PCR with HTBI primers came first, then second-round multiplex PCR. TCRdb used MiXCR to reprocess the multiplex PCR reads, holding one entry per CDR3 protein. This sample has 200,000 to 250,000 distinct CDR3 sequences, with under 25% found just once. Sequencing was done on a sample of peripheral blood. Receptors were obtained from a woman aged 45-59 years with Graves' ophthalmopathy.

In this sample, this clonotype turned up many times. CDR3 coding DNA: TGTGCCAGCAGCTTAGTGGGGGGGTTTAGCACAGATACGCAGTATTTT. Translating gives CASSLVGGFSTDTQYF. The chain carries TRBV11-2 and TRBJ2-3; 7 bases match TRBD2. The CDR3 covers 16 residues. Looked up from germline, CDR1 is SGHAT and CDR2 is FQNNGV. The trim removed 1 base at V and 0 bases at J, leaving 4 bases unmatched.

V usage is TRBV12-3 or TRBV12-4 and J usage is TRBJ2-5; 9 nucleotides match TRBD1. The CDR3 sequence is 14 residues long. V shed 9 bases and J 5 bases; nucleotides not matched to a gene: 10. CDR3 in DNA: TGTGCCAGTACCCGGGACAGGGCAGCGGAGACCCAGTACTTC. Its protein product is CASTRDRAAETQYF.

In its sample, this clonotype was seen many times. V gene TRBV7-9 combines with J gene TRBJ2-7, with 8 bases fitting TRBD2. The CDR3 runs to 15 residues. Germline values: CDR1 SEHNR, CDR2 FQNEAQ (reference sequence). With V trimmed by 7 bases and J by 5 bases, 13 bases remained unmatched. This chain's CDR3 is CASMGGSGSFDEQYF. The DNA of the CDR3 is TGTGCCAGCATGGGGGGGAGCGGGAGCTTCGACGAGCAGTACTTC.

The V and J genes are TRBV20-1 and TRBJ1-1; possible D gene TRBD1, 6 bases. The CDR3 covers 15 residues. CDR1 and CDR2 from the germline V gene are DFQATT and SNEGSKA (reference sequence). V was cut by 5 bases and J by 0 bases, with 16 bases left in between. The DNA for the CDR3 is TGCAGTGCTGGGGGACGGACAGAGATGAACACTGAAGCTTTCTTT. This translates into CSAGGRTEMNTEAFF.

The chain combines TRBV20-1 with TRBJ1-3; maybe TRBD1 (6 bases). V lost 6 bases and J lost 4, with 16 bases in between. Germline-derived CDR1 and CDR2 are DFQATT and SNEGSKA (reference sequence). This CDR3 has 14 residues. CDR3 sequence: CSALVQGAGNTIYF. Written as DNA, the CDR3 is TGCAGTGCCCTAGTACAGGGAGCGGGAAACACCATATATTTT.

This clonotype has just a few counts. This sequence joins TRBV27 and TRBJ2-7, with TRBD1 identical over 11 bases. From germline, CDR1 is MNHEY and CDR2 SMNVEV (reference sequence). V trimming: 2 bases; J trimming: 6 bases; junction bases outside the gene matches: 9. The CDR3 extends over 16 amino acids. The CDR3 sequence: CASSLLGQGAPGEQYF. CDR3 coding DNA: TGTGCCAGCAGTTTACTTGGACAGGGGGCGCCGGGCGAGCAGTACTTC.

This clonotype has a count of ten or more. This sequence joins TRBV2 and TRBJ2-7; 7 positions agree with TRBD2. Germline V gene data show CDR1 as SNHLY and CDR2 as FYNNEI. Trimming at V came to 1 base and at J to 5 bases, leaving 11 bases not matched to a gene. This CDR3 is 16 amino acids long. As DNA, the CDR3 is TGTGCCAGCAGTGAAGGAGGGAGGGGAGCGGCCGACGAGCAGTACTTC. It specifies CASSEGGRGAADEQYF.

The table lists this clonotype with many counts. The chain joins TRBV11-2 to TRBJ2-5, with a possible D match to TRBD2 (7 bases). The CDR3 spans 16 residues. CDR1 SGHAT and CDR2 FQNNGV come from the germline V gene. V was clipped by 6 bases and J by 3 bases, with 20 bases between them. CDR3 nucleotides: TGTGCCAGCAGAAAAGTAGGGGGAGGGCCCGAAGAGACCCAGTACTTC. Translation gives CASRKVGGGPEETQYF.

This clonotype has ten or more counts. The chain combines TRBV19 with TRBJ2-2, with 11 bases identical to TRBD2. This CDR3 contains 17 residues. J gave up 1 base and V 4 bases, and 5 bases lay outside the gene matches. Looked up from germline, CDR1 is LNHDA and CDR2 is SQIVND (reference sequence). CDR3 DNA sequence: TGTGCCAGTAGTAAGCCTAGCGGGAGGTTGAACACCGGGGAGCTGTTTTTT. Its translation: CASSKPSGRLNTGELFF.

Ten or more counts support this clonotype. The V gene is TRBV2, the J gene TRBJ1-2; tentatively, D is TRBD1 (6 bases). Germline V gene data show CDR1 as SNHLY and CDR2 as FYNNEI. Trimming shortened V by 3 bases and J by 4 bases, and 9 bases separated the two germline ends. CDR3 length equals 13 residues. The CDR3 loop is CASSDTGPYGYTF. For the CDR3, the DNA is TGTGCCAGCAGTGACACAGGGCCCTATGGCTACACCTTC.

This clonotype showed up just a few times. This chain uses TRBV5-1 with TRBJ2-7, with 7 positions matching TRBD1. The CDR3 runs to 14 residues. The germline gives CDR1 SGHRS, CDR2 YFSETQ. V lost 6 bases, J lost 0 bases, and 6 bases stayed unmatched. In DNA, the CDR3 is TGCGCCAGCACCTATAACAGGGGCTCCTACGAGCAGTACTTC. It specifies CASTYNRGSYEQYF.

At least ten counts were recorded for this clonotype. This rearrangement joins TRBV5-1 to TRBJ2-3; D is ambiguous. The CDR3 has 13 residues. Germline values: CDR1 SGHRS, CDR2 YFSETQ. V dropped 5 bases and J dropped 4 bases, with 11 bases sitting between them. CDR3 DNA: TGCGCCAGCAGGGACCTGAGAGCAGATACGCAGTATTTT. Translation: CASRDLRADTQYF.

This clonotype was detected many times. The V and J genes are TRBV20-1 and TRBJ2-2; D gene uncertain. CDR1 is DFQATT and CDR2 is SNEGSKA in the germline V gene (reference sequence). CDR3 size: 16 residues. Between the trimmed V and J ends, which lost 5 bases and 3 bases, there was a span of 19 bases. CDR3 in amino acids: CSAETRGRGDTGELFF. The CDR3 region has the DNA TGCAGTGCTGAGACCCGAGGCAGAGGCGACACCGGGGAGCTGTTTTTT.

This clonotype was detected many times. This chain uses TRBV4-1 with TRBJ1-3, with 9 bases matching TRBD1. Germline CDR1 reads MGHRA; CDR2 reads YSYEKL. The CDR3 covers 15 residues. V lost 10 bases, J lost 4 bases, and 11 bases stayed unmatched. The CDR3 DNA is TGCGCCACCAAGAGGACAGGGGATAACGGAAACACCATATATTTT. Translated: CATKRTGDNGNTIYF.

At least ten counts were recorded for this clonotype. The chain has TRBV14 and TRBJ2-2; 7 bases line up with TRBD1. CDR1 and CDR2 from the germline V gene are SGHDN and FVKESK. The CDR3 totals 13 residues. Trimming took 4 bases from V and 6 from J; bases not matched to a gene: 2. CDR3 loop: CASSRDSPGELFF. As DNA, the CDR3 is TGTGCCAGCAGCCGGGACAGCCCCGGGGAGCTGTTTTTT.

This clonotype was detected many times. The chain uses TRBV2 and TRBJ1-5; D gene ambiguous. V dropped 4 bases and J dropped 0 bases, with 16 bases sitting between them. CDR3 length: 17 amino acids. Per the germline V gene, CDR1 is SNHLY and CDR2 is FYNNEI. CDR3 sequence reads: CASSAGPTTYSNQPQHF. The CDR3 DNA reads TGTGCCAGCAGTGCCGGACCTACGACCTATAGCAATCAGCCCCAGCATTTT.

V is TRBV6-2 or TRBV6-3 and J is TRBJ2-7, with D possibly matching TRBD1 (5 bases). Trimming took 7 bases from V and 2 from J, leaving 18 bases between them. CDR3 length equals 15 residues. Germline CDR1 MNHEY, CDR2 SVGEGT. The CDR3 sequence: CASILRQGAPYEQYF. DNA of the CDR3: TGTGCCAGCATCCTACGCCAAGGGGCCCCCTACGAGCAGTACTTC.

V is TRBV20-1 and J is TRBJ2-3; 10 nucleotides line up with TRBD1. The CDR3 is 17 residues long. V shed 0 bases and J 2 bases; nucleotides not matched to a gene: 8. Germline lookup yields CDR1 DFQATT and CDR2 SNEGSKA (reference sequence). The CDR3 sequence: CSARDSGTGDFTDTQYF. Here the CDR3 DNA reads TGCAGTGCTAGAGACTCCGGGACAGGGGACTTCACAGATACGCAGTATTTT.

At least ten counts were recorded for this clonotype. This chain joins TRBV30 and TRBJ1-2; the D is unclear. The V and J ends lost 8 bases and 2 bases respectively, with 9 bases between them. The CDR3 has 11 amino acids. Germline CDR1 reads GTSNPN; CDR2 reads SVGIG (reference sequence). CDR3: CADLTNYGYTF. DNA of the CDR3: TGTGCCGACCTTACCAACTATGGCTACACCTTC.

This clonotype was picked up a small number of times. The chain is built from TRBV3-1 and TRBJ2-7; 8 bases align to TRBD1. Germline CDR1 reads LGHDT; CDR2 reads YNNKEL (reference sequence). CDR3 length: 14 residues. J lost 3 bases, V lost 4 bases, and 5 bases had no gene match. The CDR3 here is CASSRGQDHYEQYF. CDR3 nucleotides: TGTGCCAGCAGCCGGGGACAGGACCACTACGAGCAGTACTTC.

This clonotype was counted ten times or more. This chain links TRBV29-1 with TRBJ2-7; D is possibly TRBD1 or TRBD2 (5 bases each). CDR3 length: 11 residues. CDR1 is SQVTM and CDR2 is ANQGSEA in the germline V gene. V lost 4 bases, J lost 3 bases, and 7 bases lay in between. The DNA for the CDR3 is TGCAGCGTTGGGGACGGCTACGAGCAGTACTTC. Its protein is CSVGDGYEQYF.

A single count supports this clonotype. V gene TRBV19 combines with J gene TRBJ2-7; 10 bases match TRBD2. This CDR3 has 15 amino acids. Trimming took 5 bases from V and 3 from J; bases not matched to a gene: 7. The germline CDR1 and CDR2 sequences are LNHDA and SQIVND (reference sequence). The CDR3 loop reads CASSLGTSDNYEQYF. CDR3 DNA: TGTGCCAGTAGTCTCGGGACTAGCGATAACTACGAGCAGTACTTC.

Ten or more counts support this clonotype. CDR3 DNA: TGCAGCGTTGGAGGGGGAAATGGCTACACCTTC. This translates into CSVGGGNGYTF. The chain employs TRBV29-1 and TRBJ1-2; weak D call: TRBD1 (6 bases). The germline V gene has CDR1 SQVTM and CDR2 ANQGSEA. The CDR3 is made up of 11 amino acids. Trimming shortened V by 4 bases and J by 6 bases, and 9 bases separated the two germline ends.

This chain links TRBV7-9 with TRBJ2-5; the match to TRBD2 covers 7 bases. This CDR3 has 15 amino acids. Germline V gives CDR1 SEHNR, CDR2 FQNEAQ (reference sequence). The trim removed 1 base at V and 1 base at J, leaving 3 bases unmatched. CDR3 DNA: TGTGCCAGCAGCTTAGGAGCGGGGCTCCAAGAGACCCAGTACTTC. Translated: CASSLGAGLQETQYF.

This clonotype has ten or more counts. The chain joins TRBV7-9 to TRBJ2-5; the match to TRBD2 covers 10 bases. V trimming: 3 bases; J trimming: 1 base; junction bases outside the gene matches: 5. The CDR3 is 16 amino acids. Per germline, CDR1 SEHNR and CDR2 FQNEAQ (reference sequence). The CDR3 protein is CASSFFRTSGQETQYF. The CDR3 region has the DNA TGTGCCAGCAGCTTTTTCCGGACTAGCGGCCAAGAGACCCAGTACTTC.

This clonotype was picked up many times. As DNA, the CDR3 is TGTGCCAGCCTACGGACGAACACTGAAGCTTTCTTT. Translated, it gives CASLRTNTEAFF. The V and J genes are TRBV6-5 and TRBJ1-1; unclear D gene. Germline V gene sequence: CDR1 MNHEY, CDR2 SVGAGI. Trimming pared 8 bases from V and 1 base from J, leaving 8 bases between. This CDR3 comprises 12 residues.

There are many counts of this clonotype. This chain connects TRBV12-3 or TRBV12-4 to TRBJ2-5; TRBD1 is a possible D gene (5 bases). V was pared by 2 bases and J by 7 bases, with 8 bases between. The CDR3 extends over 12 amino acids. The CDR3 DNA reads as TGTGCCAGCAGTTTAACAGGACGGACCCAGTACTTC. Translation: CASSLTGRTQYF.

In DNA form, the CDR3 reads TGTGCCATCAGTGAGTCTCTTTGGGACAGGAACACTGAAGCTTTCTTT. Translated, it gives CAISESLWDRNTEAFF. J is TRBJ1-1 and V is TRBV10-3; 7 positions match TRBD1. With 0 bases clipped from V and 1 base from J, the junction kept 5 bases outside the gene matches. The CDR3 totals 16 residues. CDR1 and CDR2 (germline): ENHRY, SYGVKD.

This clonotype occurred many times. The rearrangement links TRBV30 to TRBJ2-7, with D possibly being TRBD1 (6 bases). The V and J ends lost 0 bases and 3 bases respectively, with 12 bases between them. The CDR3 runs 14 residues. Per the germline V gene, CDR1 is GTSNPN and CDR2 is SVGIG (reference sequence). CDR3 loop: CAWSVLTGNYEQYF. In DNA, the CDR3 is TGTGCCTGGAGTGTACTTACAGGGAACTACGAGCAGTACTTC.

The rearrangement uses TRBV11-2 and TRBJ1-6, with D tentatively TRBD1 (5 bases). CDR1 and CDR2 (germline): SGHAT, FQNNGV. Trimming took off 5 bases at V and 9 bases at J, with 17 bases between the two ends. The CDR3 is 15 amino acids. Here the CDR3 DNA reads TGTGCCAGCAGCCTAACAACAGGAGGGCGTTCACCCCTCCACTTT. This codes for CASSLTTGGRSPLHF. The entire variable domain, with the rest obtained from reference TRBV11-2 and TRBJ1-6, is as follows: EAGVAQSPRYKIIEKRQSVAFWCNPISGHATLYWYQQILGQGPKLLIQFQNNGVVDDSQLPKDRFSAERLKGVDSTLKIQPAKLEDSAVYLCASSLTTGGRSPLHFGNGTRLTVT.

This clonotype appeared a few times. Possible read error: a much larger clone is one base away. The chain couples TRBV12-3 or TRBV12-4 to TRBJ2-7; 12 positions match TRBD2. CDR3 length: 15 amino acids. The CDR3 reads CVSSLSSGRAREQYF. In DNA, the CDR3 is TGTGTCAGCAGTTTGTCTAGCGGGAGGGCTCGGGAGCAGTACTTC.